One and the same sample provided the 21 T cell receptor beta chains below, sequenced in a study of PD-1 blockade in classical Hodgkin lymphoma. Assay: immunoSEQ multiplex PCR; the TCRdb copy retains only in-frame clones and omits some. Among approximately 50,000 clones listed, 88% were seen once. All the patients suffered relapse after autologous stem cell transplantation, and brentuximab vedotin exposure differed. The input for sequencing was peripheral blood mononuclear cells (PBMCs), taken before the second cycle of nivolumab. All receptors derive from a human donor with classical Hodgkin lymphoma.

The chain combines TRBV28 with TRBJ1-2; D perhaps matches TRBD1 (6 bases). The CDR3 spans 15 residues. Trimming left V 6 bases short and J 1 base short, with 15 bases between. CDR1 and CDR2 (germline): MDHEN, SYDVKM. Written as DNA, the CDR3 is TGTGCCAGCAGCCAAGCCGGGACAATTAACTATGGCTACACCTTC. It translates to CASSQAGTINYGYTF.

The V and J genes are TRBV28 and TRBJ2-5; 9 nucleotides match TRBD2. The V and J ends lost 6 bases and 2 bases, in that order; junction bases with no gene match: 7. This CDR3 has 15 amino acids. Germline V lookup: CDR1 MDHEN, CDR2 SYDVKM. The CDR3 here is CASRLAGTLQETQYF. CDR3 in DNA: TGTGCCAGCAGGCTAGCGGGGACCTTACAAGAGACCCAGTACTTC.

The rearrangement joins TRBV7-9 to TRBJ2-7, with unresolved D. Looked up from germline, CDR1 is SEHNR and CDR2 is FQNEAQ (reference sequence). Trimming pared 4 bases from V and 0 bases from J, leaving 16 bases between. This CDR3 is built from 16 residues. The CDR3 region is CASSSPLTGPSYEQYF. The DNA for the CDR3 is TGTGCCAGCAGCTCCCCCCTGACCGGTCCCTCCTACGAGCAGTACTTC.

This clone was found once. The V gene is TRBV7-9, the J gene TRBJ2-3; D is undetermined. Trimming cost V 5 bases and J 4 bases, with 13 bases left between them. The CDR3 length is 14 residues. Germline lookup yields CDR1 SEHNR and CDR2 FQNEAQ (reference sequence). CDR3 region: CASSRLPIADTQYF. CDR3 DNA: TGTGCCAGCAGCCGACTTCCCATAGCAGATACGCAGTATTTT.

This chain links TRBV6-5 with TRBJ1-4; 9 bases align to TRBD1. Germline CDR1 reads MNHEY; CDR2 reads SVGAGI. This CDR3 spans 14 amino acids. With 6 bases clipped from V and 7 bases from J, the junction kept 6 bases outside the gene matches. Here the CDR3 reads CASRPSDRGEKLFF. CDR3 DNA sequence: TGTGCCAGCAGACCCTCGGACAGGGGTGAAAAACTGTTTTTT.

J is TRBJ1-6 and V is TRBV9; TRBD1 agrees at 9 bases. Losses at the gene ends were 3 bases for V and 8 bases for J; bases not matched to a gene: 3. This CDR3 comprises 14 residues. Germline V gene sequence: CDR1 SGDLS, CDR2 YYNGEE. CDR3 sequence: CASSADRGDSPLHF. The DNA of the CDR3 is TGTGCCAGCAGCGCCGACAGGGGGGATTCACCCCTCCACTTT.

The chain is built from TRBV9 and TRBJ2-3; 15 positions match TRBD2. V gave up 0 bases and J gave up 6 bases; unmatched junction bases: 8. The CDR3 totals 18 residues. Germline V gene lookup returns CDR1 SGDLS and CDR2 YYNGEE. CDR3 protein: CASSVAGLAGGAGDTQYF. CDR3 nucleotides: TGTGCCAGCAGCGTAGCCGGACTAGCGGGGGGGGCCGGGGATACGCAGTATTTT.

This clone has only a few counts. The chain employs TRBV5-1 and TRBJ1-1; TRBD1 might be the D (5 bases). V was cut by 0 bases and J by 7 bases, with 10 bases left in between. This CDR3 is built from 13 residues. Germline-derived CDR1 and CDR2 are SGHRS and YFSETQ. The CDR3 region has the DNA TGCGCCAGCAGCTTGGAGGGACGGGGTGAAGCTTTCTTT. It is translated as CASSLEGRGEAFF.

The sample holds a few counts of this clone. This specimen includes other DNA sequences encoding the same CDR3. The genes are TRBV18 and TRBJ1-1, with D possibly being TRBD1 (5 bases). CDR1 and CDR2 (germline): KGHSH, LQKENI. Trimming left V 4 bases short and J 7 bases short, with 10 bases between. The CDR3 has 12 amino acids. In nucleotides, the CDR3 is TGTGCCAGCTCACAGTCGACAGATGAAGCTTTCTTT. Translation: CASSQSTDEAFF.

The chain is built from TRBV5-1 and TRBJ2-5, with D possibly TRBD2 on 6 matching bases. Germline V gene sequence: CDR1 SGHRS, CDR2 YFSETQ. V gave up 6 bases and J gave up 5 bases, with 14 bases separating them. The CDR3 consists of 13 residues. In DNA, the CDR3 is TGCGCCAGCACGGTAGGCAGCGGGGAGACCCAGTACTTC. Translating gives CASTVGSGETQYF.

The V gene is TRBV28, the J gene TRBJ1-6; unclear D gene. Germline-derived CDR1 and CDR2 are MDHEN and SYDVKM. There are 13 residues in the CDR3. Deletions cut 2 bases from V and 10 bases from J, with 9 bases between. CDR3: CASSLAVPSPLHF. CDR3 sequence (DNA): TGTGCCAGCAGTTTAGCGGTACCCTCACCCCTCCACTTT.

The chain has TRBV5-1 and TRBJ2-5; D is unclear. The CDR3 sequence is 15 residues long. Germline V CDR1 and CDR2: SGHRS, YFSETQ. V was clipped by 4 bases and J by 4 bases, with 17 bases between them. The CDR3 DNA is TGCGCCAGCAGCGCCAGTACCCATTATGTAGAGACCCAGTACTTC. Translated, it gives CASSASTHYVETQYF.

This sequence joins TRBV6-5 and TRBJ2-5; 10 bases are a match to TRBD1. Losses at the gene ends were 3 bases for V and 4 bases for J; bases not matched to a gene: 5. The CDR3 extends over 15 amino acids. Germline CDR1 reads MNHEY; CDR2 reads SVGAGI. The DNA for the CDR3 is TGTGCCAGCAGTTATTCGACAGGGGGCGGAGAGACCCAGTACTTC. Amino acids: CASSYSTGGGETQYF.

This rearrangement joins TRBV30 to TRBJ2-3; TRBD2 agrees at 11 bases. CDR1 GTSNPN and CDR2 SVGIG come from the germline V gene (reference sequence). The CDR3 loop spans 16 amino acids. The V gene end was trimmed by 2 bases and the J gene end by 7 bases; junction bases not matched to a gene: 11. This CDR3 is CAWSPASGGITYTQYF. Here the CDR3 DNA reads TGTGCCTGGAGTCCGGCTAGCGGGGGGATAACGTATACGCAGTATTTT.

The chain combines TRBV2 with TRBJ2-1; no firm D call. The CDR3 extends over 12 amino acids. CDR1 SNHLY and CDR2 FYNNEI come from the germline V gene. V gave up 5 bases and J gave up 3 bases, with 5 bases separating them. The CDR3 protein is CASSRDYNEQFF. In DNA form, the CDR3 reads TGTGCCAGCAGTAGGGACTACAATGAGCAGTTCTTC.

This clone appeared a few times. The rearrangement joins TRBV5-1 to TRBJ1-4; D unresolved. Germline CDR1 SGHRS, CDR2 YFSETQ. Trimming left V 0 bases short and J 8 bases short, with 14 bases between. The CDR3 extends over 15 amino acids. This CDR3 is CASSLAPGLGEKLFF. The CDR3 DNA is TGCGCCAGCAGCTTGGCTCCGGGTCTTGGAGAAAAACTGTTTTTT.

In this sample, this clone turned up once. V gene TRBV5-1 combines with J gene TRBJ2-3; D assignment may be TRBD1 or TRBD2 (5 bases each). Germline V gene sequence: CDR1 SGHRS, CDR2 YFSETQ. Trimming pared 3 bases from V and 4 bases from J, leaving 12 bases between. The CDR3 runs 14 residues. The CDR3 reads CASSSGPISDTQYF. The CDR3 DNA follows: TGCGCCAGCAGCTCGGGACCCATCTCAGATACGCAGTATTTT.

Regarding this clone: Other DNA sequences within the sample encode an identical CDR3. The chain carries TRBV5-1 and TRBJ2-3; 9 nucleotides line up with TRBD2. V dropped 2 bases and J dropped 3; count of bases not matched to a gene: 1. The CDR3 sequence is 14 residues long. The V gene's germline CDR1 is SGHRS and CDR2 YFSETQ. CDR3 amino acids: CASSLAGGTDTQYF. The CDR3 nucleotides are TGCGCCAGCAGCTTAGCGGGGGGTACAGATACGCAGTATTTT.

The chain is built from TRBV19 and TRBJ2-7; 7 bases are shared with TRBD1. Losses at the gene ends were 1 base for V and 4 bases for J; bases not matched to a gene: 7. The length of the CDR3 is 15 residues. Germline V gene sequence: CDR1 LNHDA, CDR2 SQIVND (reference sequence). The CDR3 spells CASSIVLGQSYEQYF. The CDR3 DNA is TGTGCCAGTAGTATAGTTCTGGGACAGAGTTACGAGCAGTACTTC. The full variable domain, with the rest looked up from reference TRBV19 and TRBJ2-7, is DGGITQSPKYLFRKEGQNVTLSCEQNLNHDAMYWYRQDPGQGLRLIYYSQIVNDFQKGDIAEGYSVSREKKESFPLTVTSAQKNPTAFYLCASSIVLGQSYEQYFGPGTRLTVT.

The chain uses TRBV6-1 and TRBJ1-3, with TRBD1 as a possible D gene (6 bases). The V end was cut by 8 bases, the J end by 2 bases, with 16 bases between. Looked up from germline, CDR1 is MNHNS and CDR2 is SASEGT. The CDR3 is 15 residues long. This CDR3 reads CASAQGLPTGNTIYF. Written as DNA, the CDR3 is TGTGCCAGCGCACAGGGACTGCCTACTGGAAACACCATATATTTT.

V usage is TRBV30 and J usage is TRBJ2-7; D gene unclear. V was clipped by 0 bases and J by 3 bases, with 3 bases between them. CDR1 is GTSNPN and CDR2 is SVGIG in the germline V gene (reference sequence). There are 11 residues in the CDR3. The DNA of the CDR3 is TGTGCCTGGAGTGTCCGCTACGAGCAGTACTTC. This gives the protein CAWSVRYEQYF.